The source of this TCR beta chain is a study of cytomegalovirus exposure and HLA in healthy donors. Overall study findings and caveats: Beyond CMV serostatus, there was no information to go on about immune exposure. Within an earlier analysis, most TCR beta V segments proved productive either about 90% or about 30% of the time.

With respect to this clone: The antigen is not known.

The PCR used 60 Vbeta and 13 Jbeta primers. This table comes from immunoSEQ multiplex PCR, and its TCRdb copy is limited to in-frame clones, with some not included. This sample contains 45,000 to 50,000 clones. The CDR3 has 17 residues. Deletions cut 5 bases from V and 4 bases from J, with 21 bases between. Germline CDR1 is SGHAT and CDR2 is FQNNGV. Donors sampled were nominally healthy, though unrecorded immune exposures were likely. Sequencing input: PBMCs. The rearrangement uses TRBV11-2 and TRBJ1-5; tentative D call: TRBD1 (6 bases). The TCR originated in a male donor in good health and CMV-seronegative. As DNA, the CDR3 is TGTGCCAGCAGCGAGCTTCATCGGGGGGCAGGAAATCAGCCCCAGCATTTT. It yields the protein CASSELHRGAGNQPQHF.